What follows describes a single T cell receptor beta chain. Authors' methods: Reference gene primer amplification in the assay estimated nucleated cell counts. The protocol was immunoSEQ multiplex PCR, while the TCRdb copy is restricted to in-frame clones and leaves out a portion. The V and J calls and clone size are taken from that table; D and trimming were inferred from the DNA. Seen here are 180,000 or so clones, 70% to 90% observed once, and the top ten hold 5.5% to 8.5%. This specimen comes from a study of blood T cell repertoires in COVID-19. Looking at the study overall: Specimens from acute and convalescent COVID-19 originated in the United States, Italy and Spain. PBMCs, B-cell-depleted T cells, or T cells provided the cDNA or gDNA that made up the material.

Sequencing used peripheral blood. The TCR sequence derives from a woman older than 75 in a cohort sampled during active or convalescent COVID-19.

The CDR3 DNA is TGCAGCGCCACCGGGGGGGTAGGTCTGGCTAGCTACACCTTC. Encoded protein: CSATGGVGLASYTF. The gene calls are TRBV29-1 and TRBJ1-2, with D perhaps TRBD1 (5 bases). CDR1 and CDR2 from the germline V gene are SQVTM and ANQGSEA. The CDR3 consists of 14 residues. Trimming took 7 bases from V and 9 from J, leaving 24 bases between them.